This T cell receptor (beta chain) was identified during a study of cytomegalovirus exposure and HLA in healthy donors (dated by TCRdb to about 2017). Context from the whole study: In an earlier analysis of 587 of the donors, 250 to 350 Gb of sequence data and 95 million to 130 million unique TCR beta sequences from some 170 million T cells were reported. Besides the first cohort of 666 subjects, a separate validation cohort made up of some 110 different subjects was used. Class I and class II HLA loci were covered by the typing at four-digit resolution. Every repertoire in the discovery cohort had been generated on one and the same sequencing platform. Among 398 genotyped donors of the cohort, an average of around 240,000 unique TCR beta nucleotide sequences were sequenced per donor, around 18% of them non-productive. In a later genetic analysis, genome-wide SNP genotypes for about 65% of the roughly 700 donors were used, and that subset was treated as a discovery cohort. Roughly 5 DR-DQ haplotypes were handled as single units for association and clustering because linkage in the cohort was strong. The genetic ancestry cluster associated with self-reported Caucasian donors included 70% to 85% of the 398 genotyped donors. The number of donors typed differed by locus, with roughly 629-640 for A, B, C, DRB1 and DQB1, 522 for DQA1, 606 for DPA1, and 450 to 480 for DPB1. The study aimed to test whether cataloging public T cell receptors could reveal signatures of past pathogen exposure. The T cell repertoires of under 700 subjects were profiled by immunosequencing and related to cytomegalovirus serostatus. Donor age, sex, ethnicity and CMV serostatus were collected together with the repertoire data. About 300 gigabases of sequencing data and roughly 81 million unique TCR sequences made up an early release that covered nearly 650 HLA-typed donors. To decide whether each TCR beta V gene segment behaved as functional or pseudogenic, an earlier analysis of 587 of the donors relied on high-throughput TCR beta sequencing. In the later analysis, no new phenotypic data were used to find candidate immune exposures; instead, reliance was placed on TCR beta sequences and their occurrence across donors. High-throughput TCR immunosequencing, statistical association of individual TCRs with disease status, and machine learning were combined to predict cytomegalovirus infection status. To study patterns of TCR occurrence, a later analysis re-analyzed previously published TCR beta repertoires from just over 650 donors and added high-resolution HLA genotyping.

Details on this clone: Its antigen is not yet known. No per-base quality is available; no much larger clone lies one base away.

In total, around 600 healthy bone marrow donors made up the cohort. At the time of sampling, every cohort member was nominally healthy, though immune exposures that went unrecorded were likely present. The donor was CMV seronegative and belonged to the group of over 350 seronegative cohort members. A peripheral blood sample was collected from each donor, and TCR beta sequencing was performed on peripheral blood mononuclear cells. The Qiagen DNeasy Blood Extraction Kit was used to extract genomic DNA from the blood cell samples. Library generation was performed with the immunoSEQ multiplex PCR assay. For the multiplex PCR, a mixture combining 60 forward primers for TCR Vbeta segments and 13 reverse primers for TCR Jbeta segments was used. A multiplex PCR assay on genomic DNA amplified the CDR3 region of rearranged TCR beta genes. On the Illumina HiSeq System, the amplified TCR beta libraries were sequenced as 87-base-pair reads. The published analysis was carried out like this. A later analysis counted about 76 million unique TCR beta chains across the 600 to 850 repertoires, and roughly 11 million of these chains were shared by at least two donors. Raw reads were error-corrected and collapsed into unique sequences with a nearest-neighbor algorithm that merged closely related sequences to remove PCR and sequencing errors. Alignment of CDR3 sequences to IMGT reference sequences was used to assign V, D and J gene segments. For a sequence to be retained, a match of at least six nucleotides was required to both a V gene segment and a J gene segment. Rearrangements were classified as productive when the CDR3 lacked stop codons and remained in frame with V and J, and all other rearrangements were classified as non-productive. CDR3 was defined according to IMGT convention as the region running from the second conserved V-encoded cysteine to the conserved J-encoded phenylalanine. In an earlier analysis of approximately 590 of the donors, sequences lacking an unambiguous match to a single V gene segment were excluded. An earlier analysis of a few hundred of the donors called V segments functional above 56.7% productive rearrangements and segregating when the between-donor standard deviation exceeded 5%. A statistical classification framework was built to diagnose cytomegalovirus status from the catalog of TCR beta chain sequences. In a later analysis, TCR nucleotide sequences were compared against IMGT/GENE-DB human TR gene sequences so that V and J genes could be assigned. A later analysis assigned CDR3 sequences and most-parsimonious VDJ recombination scenarios with the TCRdist pipeline. In a later analysis, each TCR beta chain was defined by its CDR3 amino acid sequence together with its V-gene family, and reads without a unique V-gene family were excluded. In a later analysis, around 650 highly shared, low-generation-probability nucleotide sequences were removed to address suspected cross-contamination and a sequencing artifact. In a later analysis, a clonal expansion index was calculated for each public chain from normalized within-repertoire ranks of inferred template counts. In a later analysis, generation probabilities were computed with a VDJ recombination model fitted to out-of-frame rearrangements, and the resulting probabilities were checked against IGoR. In a later analysis, hypergeometric tests were used to score TCR-TCR, TCR-HLA and TCR-CMV co-occurrence, with a repertoire-size bias correction applied to TCR pairs. To estimate false discovery rates, a later analysis permuted the HLA or CMV assignments 20 times. In a later analysis, co-occurring TCRs were grouped using DBSCAN, and TCRdist sequence similarity was added for clustering within HLA-allele-positive subsets. Co-occurrence clustering excluded repertoires with fewer than 30,000 or more than 120,000 public chains, plus five with anomalous nucleotide sharing. What TCRdb holds here is the immuneACCESS table cut down to in-frame rearrangements. Part of the clones is not present; checked against another copy, under half of the missing clones reflect an unresolved V gene, and the others are unexplained. V and J calls and clone size are given by that table; D and trimming were obtained from the DNA. The sample table holds about 110,000 clones, of which 81% were seen once. Of the sample, approximately 2.4% is held by the ten largest clones.

The study at large found these results: A later analysis found that HLA-associated TCR beta chains were more clonally expanded and had lower generation probabilities than equally common non-associated chains. Most CMV-associated TCR beta chains appeared to be HLA-restricted in a later analysis, and the HLA associations seemed to be driven largely by CMV exposure. Linkage disequilibrium might explain the correlated functional status among segregating V segments, but an unknown experimental factor could not be excluded. Some IMGT-functional V segments, including TRBV6-2 and TRBV6-3, could not be distinguished by the 87-base-pair reads and were therefore excluded. An earlier analysis of approximately 500 of the donors showed that most TCR beta V segments appeared in productive rearrangements either about 87% or about 30% of the time, which broadly matched IMGT annotations. The cohort was sequenced for TCR beta chains only, and without alpha or paired-chain data the features that could be detected were limited. CMV serostatus was the only immune exposure information available for the cohort. Three of the identified cytomegalovirus-associated TCR beta chains were confirmed in vitro to be specific for cytomegalovirus antigens. In a later analysis, TCR association rates were found to vary across HLA loci, with the most associated TCRs seen for DRB1 alleles and the fewest for HLA-C alleles. The authors suggested that the approach could potentially be extended to other disease states and immunological phenotypes. At a false discovery rate of 0.05, a later analysis linked about 16,000 TCR beta sequences to specific HLA alleles. Because counts were too low, roughly 17 rarely observed V segments, including chromosome 9 orphons, were left out of the earlier analysis of about 500 of the donors. A later analysis reported that several top co-occurrence clusters appeared linked to parvovirus B19, influenza, CMV and Epstein-Barr virus. When HLA alleles, especially DR and DQ, strongly co-occurred, attributing TCR associations to individual alleles was difficult. Presence/absence analyses assumed roughly uniform sequencing depth across donors, an assumption that may not hold. Most TCR sequences were observed very rarely across donors, whereas some public TCRs were present in many individuals. A later genetic analysis associated a missense DCLRE1C variant with V-gene and J-gene trimming of TCR beta chains, and an independent cohort replicated the association. Cytomegalovirus status was reported to be diagnosed by the classifier with high specificity and sensitivity in both the original and validation cohorts. A cluster of highly shared sequence variants was judged likely to be a technical artifact of the sequencing pipeline. Because HLA typing was missing for some donors at each locus, association tests included only the typed subset. A further reported finding was that TCR beta sequences accurately predicted the HLA-A and HLA-B alleles for most subjects in the first cohort. The study gave a list of roughly 150 TCR beta chains associated with cytomegalovirus. In a later genetic analysis, fewer N-insertions in productive TCRs were reported among donors in an Asian-associated ancestry cluster than the approximately 710-donor mean.

CDR1 and CDR2 are drawn from the germline V gene: SGHRS, YFSETQ. Measured from the cysteine to the phenylalanine, the CDR3 is 13 residues long. Only the CDR3 region is kept as DNA, spanning 39 bases read in frame from base 1. V gives up 4 bases and J gives up 4 bases, and the segment between their germline ends measures 9 bases. The specimen was PBMCs. This sequence was found in a man aged 25 to 40 in good health and CMV-seronegative. In this chain, TRBV5-1 is recombined with TRBJ1-5; the D gene is unclear. The nucleotide sequence reads as follows: TGCGCCAGCAGCGTATCTACGAATCAGCCCCAGCATTTT. This gives the protein CASSVSTNQPQHF. The variable domain in full, with residues beyond the CDR3 obtained from the reference TRBV5-1 and TRBJ1-5 genes, is KAGVTQTPRYLIKTRGQQVTLSCSPISGHRSVSWYQQTPGQGLQFLFEYFSETQRNKGNFPGRFSGRQFSNSRSEMNVSTLELGDSALYLCASSVSTNQPQHFGDGTRLSIL.